This T cell receptor beta chain was captured by sequencing in a study of T cell changes during pregnancy in multiple sclerosis. Using immunoSEQ multiplex PCR, the repertoire was profiled, and TCRdb retains in-frame clones only, with some absent. The sample carries approximately 30,000 clones, 87% recorded once. Trimming pared 5 bases from V and 12 bases from J, leaving 22 bases between. Germline V gene data show CDR1 as MNHEY and CDR2 as SVGAGI. The CDR3 consists of 14 residues. The material sequenced was CD8+ T cells from peripheral blood mononuclear cells, taken in the first trimester of pregnancy. The J gene is TRBJ2-5, the V gene TRBV6-5, with D perhaps matching TRBD2 (6 bases). This receptor was obtained from a female donor with multiple sclerosis, enrolled in a pregnancy study. CDR3 in amino acids: CASSQTAAGTAKYF. The CDR3 DNA is TGTGCCAGCAGTCAGACAGCCGCAGGGACTGCGAAGTACTTC.